In this sample, the clone carrying this T cell receptor (beta chain) turned up once. As processed by the authors: How many nucleated cells were present was estimated from reference gene primer amplification. The data were produced by immunoSEQ multiplex PCR, yet TCRdb's version contains in-frame clones alone and is incomplete. V, J and clone size are those of that table, while D and trimming were read from the DNA. The sample comprises over 250,000 clones, 80% to 90% of which are singletons, and about 10% rests with the top ten. The data were obtained in a study of blood T cell repertoires in COVID-19. Study summary: Whether acute or convalescent, the COVID-19 samples came from the United States, Italy and Spain. T cells, B-cell-depleted T cells, or PBMCs provided the cDNA or gDNA that served as material.

This CDR3 comprises 16 residues. Looked up from germline, CDR1 is SGHTS and CDR2 is YDEGEE. The V end lost 0 bases, the J end lost 1 base, and 14 bases lay between the germline ends. The TCR sequence derives from a woman aged 70-85 years with acute or convalescent COVID-19. V usage is TRBV5-8 and J usage is TRBJ2-7, with D uncertain. Sample: peripheral blood. CDR3 DNA sequence: TGTGCCAGCAGCTTGGGTACCAGGTTGTCTTCCTACGAGCAGTACTTC. It is translated as CASSLGTRLSSYEQYF. Supplemented by reference TRBV5-8 and TRBJ2-7, the full variable domain reads EAGVTQSPTHLIKTRGQQATLRCSPISGHTSVYWYQQALGLGLQFLLWYDEGEERNRGNFPPRFSGRQFPNYSSELNVNALELEDSALYLCASSLGTRLSSYEQYFGPGTRLTVT.